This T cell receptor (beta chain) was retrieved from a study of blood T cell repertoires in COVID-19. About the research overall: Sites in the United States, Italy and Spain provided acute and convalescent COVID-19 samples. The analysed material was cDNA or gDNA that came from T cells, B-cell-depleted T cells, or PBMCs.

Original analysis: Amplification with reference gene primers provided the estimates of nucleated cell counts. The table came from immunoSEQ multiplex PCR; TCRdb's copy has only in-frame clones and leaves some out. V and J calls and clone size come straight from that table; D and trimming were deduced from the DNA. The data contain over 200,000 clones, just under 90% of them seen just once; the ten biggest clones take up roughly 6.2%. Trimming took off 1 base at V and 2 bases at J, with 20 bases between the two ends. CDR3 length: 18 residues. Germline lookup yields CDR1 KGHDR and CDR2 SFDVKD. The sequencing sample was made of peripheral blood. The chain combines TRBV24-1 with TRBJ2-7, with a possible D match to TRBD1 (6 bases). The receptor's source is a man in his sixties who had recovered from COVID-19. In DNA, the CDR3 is TGTGCCACCAGTGATTTTGCTACAGGGCCCGGTCCGACCTACGAGCAGTACTTC. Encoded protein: CATSDFATGPGPTYEQYF.